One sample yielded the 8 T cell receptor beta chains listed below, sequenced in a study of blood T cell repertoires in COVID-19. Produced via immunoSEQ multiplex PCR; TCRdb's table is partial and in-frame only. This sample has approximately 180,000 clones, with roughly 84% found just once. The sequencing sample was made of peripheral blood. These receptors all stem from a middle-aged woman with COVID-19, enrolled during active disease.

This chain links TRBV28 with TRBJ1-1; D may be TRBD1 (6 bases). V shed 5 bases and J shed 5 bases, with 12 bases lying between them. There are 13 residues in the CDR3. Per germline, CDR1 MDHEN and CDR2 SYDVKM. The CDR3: CASSPLRGTEAFF. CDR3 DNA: TGTGCCAGCAGTCCCCTCAGGGGTACTGAAGCTTTCTTT.

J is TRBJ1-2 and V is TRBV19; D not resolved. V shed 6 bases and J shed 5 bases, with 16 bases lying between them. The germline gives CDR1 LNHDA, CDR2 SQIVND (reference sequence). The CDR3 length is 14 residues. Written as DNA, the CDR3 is TGTGCCAGTAGAGGTAGAGGGCTGGTTTATGGCTACACCTTC. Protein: CASRGRGLVYGYTF.

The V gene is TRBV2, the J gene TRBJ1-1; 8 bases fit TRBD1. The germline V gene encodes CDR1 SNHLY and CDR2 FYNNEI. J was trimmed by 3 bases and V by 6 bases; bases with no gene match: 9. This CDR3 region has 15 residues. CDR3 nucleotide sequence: TGTGCCAGCAGGGACAGGGTTGGGTTGGACACTGAAGCTTTCTTT. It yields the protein CASRDRVGLDTEAFF.

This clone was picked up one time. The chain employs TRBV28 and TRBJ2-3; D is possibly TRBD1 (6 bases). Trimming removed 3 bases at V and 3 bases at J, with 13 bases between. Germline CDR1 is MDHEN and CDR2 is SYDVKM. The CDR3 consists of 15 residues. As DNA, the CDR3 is TGTGCCAGCAGTTTCAGGGGCACAACTACAGATACGCAGTATTTT. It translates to CASSFRGTTTDTQYF.

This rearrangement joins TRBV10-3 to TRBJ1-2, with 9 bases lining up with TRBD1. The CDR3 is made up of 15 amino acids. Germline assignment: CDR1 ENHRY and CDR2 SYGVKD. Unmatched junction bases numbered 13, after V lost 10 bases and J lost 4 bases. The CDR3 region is CATSSSGTGTYGYTF. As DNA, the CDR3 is TGTGCCACCTCCTCATCCGGGACAGGGACCTATGGCTACACCTTC.

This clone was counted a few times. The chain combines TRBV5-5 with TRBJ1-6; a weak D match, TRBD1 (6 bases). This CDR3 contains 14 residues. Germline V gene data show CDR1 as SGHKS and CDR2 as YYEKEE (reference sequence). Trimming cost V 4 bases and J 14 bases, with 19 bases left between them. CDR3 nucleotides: TGTGCCAGCAGCCCCGGGACAATGGGATTAACCCTCCACTTT. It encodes CASSPGTMGLTLHF.

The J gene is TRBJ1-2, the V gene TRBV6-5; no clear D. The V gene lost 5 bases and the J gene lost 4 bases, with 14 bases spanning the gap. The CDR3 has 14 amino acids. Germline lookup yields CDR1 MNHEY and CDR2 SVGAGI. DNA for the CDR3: TGTGCCAGCAGTAAACTAGACACTTCCTATGGCTACACCTTC. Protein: CASSKLDTSYGYTF.

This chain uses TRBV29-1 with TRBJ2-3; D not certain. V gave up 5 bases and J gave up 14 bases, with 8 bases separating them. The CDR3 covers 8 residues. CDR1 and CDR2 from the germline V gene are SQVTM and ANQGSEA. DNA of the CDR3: TGCAGCGTTCCGGTCGGGTATTTT. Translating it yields CSVPVGYF.